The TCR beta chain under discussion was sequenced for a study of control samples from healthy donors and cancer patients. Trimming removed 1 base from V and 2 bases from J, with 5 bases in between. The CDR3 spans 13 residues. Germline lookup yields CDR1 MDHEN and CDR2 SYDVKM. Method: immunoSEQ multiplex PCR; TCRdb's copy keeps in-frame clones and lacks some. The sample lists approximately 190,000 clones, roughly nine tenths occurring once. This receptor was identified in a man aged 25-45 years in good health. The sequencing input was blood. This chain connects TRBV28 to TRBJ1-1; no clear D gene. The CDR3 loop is CASSLSSNTEAFF. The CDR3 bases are TGTGCCAGCAGTTTATCGTCTAACACTGAAGCTTTCTTT.